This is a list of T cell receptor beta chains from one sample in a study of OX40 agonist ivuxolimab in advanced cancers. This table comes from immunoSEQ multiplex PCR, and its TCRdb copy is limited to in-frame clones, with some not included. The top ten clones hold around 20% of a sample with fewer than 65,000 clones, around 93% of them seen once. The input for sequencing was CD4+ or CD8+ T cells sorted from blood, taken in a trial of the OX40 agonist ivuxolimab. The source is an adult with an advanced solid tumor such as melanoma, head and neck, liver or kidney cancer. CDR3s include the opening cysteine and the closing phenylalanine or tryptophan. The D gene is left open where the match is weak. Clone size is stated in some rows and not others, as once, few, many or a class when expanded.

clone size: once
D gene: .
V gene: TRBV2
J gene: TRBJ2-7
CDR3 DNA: TGTGCCAGCAGTGAATCAAGGGGACCTTCCCACGAGCAGTACTTC
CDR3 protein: CASSESRGPSHEQYF

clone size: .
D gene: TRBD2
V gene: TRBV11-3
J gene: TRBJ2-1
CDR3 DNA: TGTGCCAGCAGCTTAGATGGAGCGGGAGTTCGGAATGAGCAGTTCTTC
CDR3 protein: CASSLDGAGVRNEQFF

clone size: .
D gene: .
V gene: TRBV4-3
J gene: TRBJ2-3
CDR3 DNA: TGCGCCAGCAGCCAAGACAGCACAGATACGCAGTATTTT
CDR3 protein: CASSQDSTDTQYF

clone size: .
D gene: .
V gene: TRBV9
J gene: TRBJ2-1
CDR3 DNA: TGTGCCAGCAGCGTAGATAATCGTGAGCAGTTCTTC
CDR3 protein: CASSVDNREQFF

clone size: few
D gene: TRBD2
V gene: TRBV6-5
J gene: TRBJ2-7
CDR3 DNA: TGTGCCAGCAGTTGGAGCGGGGGGCGCTGGGAGCAGTACTTC
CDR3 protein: CASSWSGGRWEQYF

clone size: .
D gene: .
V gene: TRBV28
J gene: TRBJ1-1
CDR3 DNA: TGTGCCAGCAGAGATTCAGACAGGATACTCACTGAAGCTTTCTTT
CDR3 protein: CASRDSDRILTEAFF

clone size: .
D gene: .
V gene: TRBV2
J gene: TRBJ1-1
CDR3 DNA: TGTGCCAGCAGTGAAGGCAGGAGAAGGATGAACACTGAAGCTTTCTTT
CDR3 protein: CASSEGRRRMNTEAFF

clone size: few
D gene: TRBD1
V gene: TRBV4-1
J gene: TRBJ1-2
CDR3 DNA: TGCGCCAGCAGCACCCGGACAGGGGGGGATGGCTACACCTTC
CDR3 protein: CASSTRTGGDGYTF

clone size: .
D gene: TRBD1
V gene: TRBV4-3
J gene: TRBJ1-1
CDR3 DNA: TGCGCCAGCAGCCAGCAGGGGGGATTAGACACTGAAGCTTTCTTT
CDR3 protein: CASSQQGGLDTEAFF

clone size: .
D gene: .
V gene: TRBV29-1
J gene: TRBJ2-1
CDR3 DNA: TGCAGCGTTGGTCCCGACTACAATGAGCAGTTCTTC
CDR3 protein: CSVGPDYNEQFF

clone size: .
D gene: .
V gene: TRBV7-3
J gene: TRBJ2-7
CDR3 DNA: TGTGCCAGCAGCTATAGCGGACCCTCCTACGAGCAGTACTTC
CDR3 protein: CASSYSGPSYEQYF

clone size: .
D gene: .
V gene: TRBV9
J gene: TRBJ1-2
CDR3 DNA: TGTGCCAGCAGCGTACCGGGGGCCTATGGCTACACCTTC
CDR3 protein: CASSVPGAYGYTF

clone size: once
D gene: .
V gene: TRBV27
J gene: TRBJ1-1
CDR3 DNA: TGTGCCAGCAGTTTCGGGGATTGGACTGAAGCTTTCTTT
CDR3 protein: CASSFGDWTEAFF

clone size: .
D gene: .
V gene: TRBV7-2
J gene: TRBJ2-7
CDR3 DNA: TGTGCCAGCAGCCCAAGACATTACTACGAGCAGTACTTC
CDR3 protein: CASSPRHYYEQYF

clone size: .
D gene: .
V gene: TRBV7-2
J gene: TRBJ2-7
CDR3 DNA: TGTGCCAGCAGCTTAGGGGACTCAGCCTACGAGCAGTACTTC
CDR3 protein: CASSLGDSAYEQYF

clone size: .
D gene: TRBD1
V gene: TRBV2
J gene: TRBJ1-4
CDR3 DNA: TGTGCCAGCAGTGAACTTTTGCTGGGACAGGGTGATGAAAAACTGTTTTTT
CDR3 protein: CASSELLLGQGDEKLFF

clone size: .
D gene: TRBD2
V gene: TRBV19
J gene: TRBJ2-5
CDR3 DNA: TGTGCCAGCACGGGGGGAGAAGAGACCCAGTACTTC
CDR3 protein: CASTGGEETQYF

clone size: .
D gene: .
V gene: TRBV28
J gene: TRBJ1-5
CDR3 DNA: TGTGCCAGCTACCGGGTGGGGGGTCAGCCCCAGCATTTT
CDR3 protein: CASYRVGGQPQHF

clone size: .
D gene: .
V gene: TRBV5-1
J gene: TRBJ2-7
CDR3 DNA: TGCGCCAGCAGCTTCAGGGGCAACACCTACGAGCAGTACTTC
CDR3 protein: CASSFRGNTYEQYF

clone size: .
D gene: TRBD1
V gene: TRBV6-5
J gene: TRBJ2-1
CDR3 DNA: TGTGCCAGCAGTTCCGGCAGGGGGCCCTACAATGAGCAGTTCTTC
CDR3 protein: CASSSGRGPYNEQFF

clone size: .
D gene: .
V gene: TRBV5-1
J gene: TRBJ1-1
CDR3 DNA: TGCGCCAGCAGCTTGGAGGGACATACGAACACTGAAGCTTTCTTT
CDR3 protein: CASSLEGHTNTEAFF

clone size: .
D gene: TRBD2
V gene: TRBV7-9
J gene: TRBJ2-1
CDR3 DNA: TGTGCCAGCAGCCCCCCCGTTGGGCGGGAGGCAGGAAATGAGCAGTTCTTC
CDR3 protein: CASSPPVGREAGNEQFF

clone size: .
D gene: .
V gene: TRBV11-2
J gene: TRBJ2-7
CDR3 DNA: TGTGCCAGCAGCCTGGGACCCGGAGACTACGAGCAGTACTTC
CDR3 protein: CASSLGPGDYEQYF

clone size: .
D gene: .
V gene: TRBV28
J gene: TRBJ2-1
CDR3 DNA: TGTGCCAGCAGTTTAGTCGGGAGAAGGGTCGATGAGCAGTTCTTC
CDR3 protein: CASSLVGRRVDEQFF

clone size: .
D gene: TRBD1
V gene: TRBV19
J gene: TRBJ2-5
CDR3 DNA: TGTGCCAGTAGTGTTTGGACAGGGCATCAAGAGACCCAGTACTTC
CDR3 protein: CASSVWTGHQETQYF

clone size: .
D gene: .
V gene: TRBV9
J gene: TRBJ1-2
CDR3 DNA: TGTGCCAGCGCCCAGTCACCAGGGATGGTGAACGATGGCTACACCTTC
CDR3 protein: CASAQSPGMVNDGYTF

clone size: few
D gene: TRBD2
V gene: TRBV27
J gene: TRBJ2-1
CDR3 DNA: TGTGCCAGCAGTTTATCGCCTAGCGGGCAGGAGGAGCAGTTCTTC
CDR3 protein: CASSLSPSGQEEQFF

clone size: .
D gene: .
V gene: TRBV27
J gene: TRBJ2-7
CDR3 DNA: TGTGCCAGCAGTTCATTTCGGGATGTTAACGAGCAGTACTTC
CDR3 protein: CASSSFRDVNEQYF

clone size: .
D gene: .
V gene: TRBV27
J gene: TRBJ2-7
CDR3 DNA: TGTGCCAGCAGTTTCCAGGGAAATTACGAGCAGTACTTC
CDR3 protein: CASSFQGNYEQYF

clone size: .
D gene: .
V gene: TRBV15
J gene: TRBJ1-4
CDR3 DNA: TGTGCCACCAGCGGTCGAACAACTAATGAAAAACTGTTTTTT
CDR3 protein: CATSGRTTNEKLFF

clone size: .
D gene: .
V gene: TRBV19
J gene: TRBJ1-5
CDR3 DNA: TGTGCCAGCAAATTCAGGGTTTACGGCGATCAGCCCCAGCATTTT
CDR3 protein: CASKFRVYGDQPQHF

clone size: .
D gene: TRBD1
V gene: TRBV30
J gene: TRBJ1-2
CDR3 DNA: TGTGCCTGGAGGAAGCATGGACAGGGGGTTAACTATGGCTACACCTTC
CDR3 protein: CAWRKHGQGVNYGYTF

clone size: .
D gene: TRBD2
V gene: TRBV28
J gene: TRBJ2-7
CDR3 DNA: TGTGCCAGCAGCCCCTTGGGACTAGCGGGATTAAGCTCCTACGAGCAGTACTTC
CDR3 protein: CASSPLGLAGLSSYEQYF

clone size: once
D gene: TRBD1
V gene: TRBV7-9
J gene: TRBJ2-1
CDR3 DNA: TGTGCCAGCAGCTTAGCCGGACAGGACAATGAGCAGTTCTTC
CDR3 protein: CASSLAGQDNEQFF

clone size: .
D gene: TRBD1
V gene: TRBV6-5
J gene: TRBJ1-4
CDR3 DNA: TGTGCCAGCAGTTCGACAGGGGAGTATGAAAAACTGTTTTTT
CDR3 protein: CASSSTGEYEKLFF

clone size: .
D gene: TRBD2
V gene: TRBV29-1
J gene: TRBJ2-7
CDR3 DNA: TGCAGCGTCGGGACTAGCGGGACCTCCTACGAGCAGTACTTC
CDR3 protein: CSVGTSGTSYEQYF

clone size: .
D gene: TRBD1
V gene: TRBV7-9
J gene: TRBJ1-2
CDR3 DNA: TGTGCCAGCAGCTCCGACAGGGACCCCCATGGCTACACCTTC
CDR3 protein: CASSSDRDPHGYTF

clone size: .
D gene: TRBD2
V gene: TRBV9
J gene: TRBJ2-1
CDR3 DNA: TGTGCCAGCAGCGGCCCCCCGGGTCGACTAGCGCTCTCCTACAATGAGCAGTTCTTC
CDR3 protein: CASSGPPGRLALSYNEQFF

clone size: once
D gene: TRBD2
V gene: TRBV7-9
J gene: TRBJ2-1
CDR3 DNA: TGTGCCAGCAGCCTTACTATAGCGGGCCGGGGACATGAGCAGTTCTTC
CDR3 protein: CASSLTIAGRGHEQFF

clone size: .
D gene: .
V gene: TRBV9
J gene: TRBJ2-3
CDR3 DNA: TGTGCCAGCAGCGTATCCTTCGGACTGGCCAAATTCCCAGATACGCAGTATTTT
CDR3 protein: CASSVSFGLAKFPDTQYF

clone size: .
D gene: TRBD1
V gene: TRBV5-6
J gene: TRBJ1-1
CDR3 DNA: TGTGCCAGCAGCTCGGGACAGGGGGTAACTGAAGCTTTCTTT
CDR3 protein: CASSSGQGVTEAFF

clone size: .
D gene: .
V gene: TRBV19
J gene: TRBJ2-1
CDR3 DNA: TGTGCCAGTAGTATCATCAGGGGCCCTTACAATGAGCAGTTCTTC
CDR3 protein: CASSIIRGPYNEQFF

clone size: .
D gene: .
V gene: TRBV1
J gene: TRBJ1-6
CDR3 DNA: TGCACCAGCAGCCAAGATCATCGGGGGAAGGTCCAGAGCTCCTATAATTCACCCCTCCACTTT
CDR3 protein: CTSSQDHRGKVQSSYNSPLHF

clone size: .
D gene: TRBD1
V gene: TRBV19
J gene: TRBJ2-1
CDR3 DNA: TGTGCCAGTAGTACGCTTTGGGACAGGGGGTACGAAACGGATGAGCAGTTCTTC
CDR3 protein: CASSTLWDRGYETDEQFF

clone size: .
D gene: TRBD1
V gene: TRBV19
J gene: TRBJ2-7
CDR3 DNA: TGTGCCAGTAGTATAGGGACAGGTTCCTACGAGCAGTACTTC
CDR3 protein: CASSIGTGSYEQYF

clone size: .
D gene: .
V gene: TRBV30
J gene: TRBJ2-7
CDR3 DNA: TGTGCCTGGAGTTTGGACACGTCCTACGAGCAGTACTTC
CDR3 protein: CAWSLDTSYEQYF